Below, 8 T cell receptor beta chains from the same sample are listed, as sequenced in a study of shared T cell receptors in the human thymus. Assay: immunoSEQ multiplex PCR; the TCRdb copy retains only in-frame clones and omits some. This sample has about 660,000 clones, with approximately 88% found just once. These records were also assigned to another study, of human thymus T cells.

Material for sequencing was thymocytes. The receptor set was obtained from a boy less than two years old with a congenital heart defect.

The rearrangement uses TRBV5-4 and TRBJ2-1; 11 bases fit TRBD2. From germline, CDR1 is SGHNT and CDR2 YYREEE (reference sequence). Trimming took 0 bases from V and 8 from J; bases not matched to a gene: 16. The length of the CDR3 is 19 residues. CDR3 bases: TGTGCCAGCAGCTTGGGGCGGGGCCCTACTAGCGGGAGTTCTCATGAGCAGTTCTTC. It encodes CASSLGRGPTSGSSHEQFF.

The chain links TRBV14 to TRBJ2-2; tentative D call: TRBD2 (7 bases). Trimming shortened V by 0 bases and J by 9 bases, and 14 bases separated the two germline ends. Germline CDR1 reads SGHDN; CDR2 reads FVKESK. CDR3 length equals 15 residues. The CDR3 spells CASSQEGASGRELFF. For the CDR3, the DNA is TGTGCCAGCAGCCAAGAGGGGGCTAGCGGACGGGAGCTGTTTTTT.

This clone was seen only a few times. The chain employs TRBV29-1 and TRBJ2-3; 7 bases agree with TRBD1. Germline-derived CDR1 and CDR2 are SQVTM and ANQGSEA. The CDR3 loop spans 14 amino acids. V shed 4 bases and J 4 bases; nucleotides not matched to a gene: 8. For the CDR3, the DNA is TGCAGCGTTGGTCGGGACAGTCCCTCAGATACGCAGTATTTT. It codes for CSVGRDSPSDTQYF.

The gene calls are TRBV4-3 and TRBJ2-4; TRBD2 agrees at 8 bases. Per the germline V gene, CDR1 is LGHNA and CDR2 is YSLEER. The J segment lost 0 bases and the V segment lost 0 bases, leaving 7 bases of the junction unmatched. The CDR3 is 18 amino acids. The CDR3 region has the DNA TGCGCCAGCAGCCAAGAGCGGGGGGTGAGCCTAGCCAAAAACATTCAGTACTTC. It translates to CASSQERGVSLAKNIQYF.

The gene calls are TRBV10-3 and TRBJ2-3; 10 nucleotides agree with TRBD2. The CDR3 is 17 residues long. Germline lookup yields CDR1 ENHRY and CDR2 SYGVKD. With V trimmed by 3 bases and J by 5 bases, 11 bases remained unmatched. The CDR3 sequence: CAISDPPEERGGDTQYF. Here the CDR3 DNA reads TGTGCCATCAGTGACCCACCCGAAGAGCGGGGGGGAGATACGCAGTATTTT.

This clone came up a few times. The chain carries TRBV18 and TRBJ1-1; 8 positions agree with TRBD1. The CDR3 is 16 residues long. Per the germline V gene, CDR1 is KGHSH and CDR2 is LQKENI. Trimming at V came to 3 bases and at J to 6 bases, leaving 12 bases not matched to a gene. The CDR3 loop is CASSPPNAGGFAEAFF. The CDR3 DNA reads TGTGCCAGCTCACCGCCCAACGCAGGGGGCTTCGCTGAAGCTTTCTTT. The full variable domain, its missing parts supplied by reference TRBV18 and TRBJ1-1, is NAGVMQNPRHLVRRRGQEARLRCSPMKGHSHVYWYRQLPEEGLKFMVYLQKENIIDESGMPKERFSAEFPKEGPSILRIQQVVRGDSAAYFCASSPPNAGGFAEAFFGQGTRLTVV.

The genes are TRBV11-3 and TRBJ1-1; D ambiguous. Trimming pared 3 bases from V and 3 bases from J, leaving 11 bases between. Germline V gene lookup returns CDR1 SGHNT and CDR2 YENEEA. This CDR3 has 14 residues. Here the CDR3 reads CASSFGSEHTEAFF. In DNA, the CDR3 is TGTGCCAGCAGCTTCGGGTCCGAACACACTGAAGCTTTCTTT.

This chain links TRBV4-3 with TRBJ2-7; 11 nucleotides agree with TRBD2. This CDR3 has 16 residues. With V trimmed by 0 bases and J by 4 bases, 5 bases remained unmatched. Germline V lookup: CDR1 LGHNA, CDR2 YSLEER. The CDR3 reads CASSQDLLAGGYEQYF. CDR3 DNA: TGCGCCAGCAGCCAAGATCTCCTAGCGGGAGGTTACGAGCAGTACTTC.